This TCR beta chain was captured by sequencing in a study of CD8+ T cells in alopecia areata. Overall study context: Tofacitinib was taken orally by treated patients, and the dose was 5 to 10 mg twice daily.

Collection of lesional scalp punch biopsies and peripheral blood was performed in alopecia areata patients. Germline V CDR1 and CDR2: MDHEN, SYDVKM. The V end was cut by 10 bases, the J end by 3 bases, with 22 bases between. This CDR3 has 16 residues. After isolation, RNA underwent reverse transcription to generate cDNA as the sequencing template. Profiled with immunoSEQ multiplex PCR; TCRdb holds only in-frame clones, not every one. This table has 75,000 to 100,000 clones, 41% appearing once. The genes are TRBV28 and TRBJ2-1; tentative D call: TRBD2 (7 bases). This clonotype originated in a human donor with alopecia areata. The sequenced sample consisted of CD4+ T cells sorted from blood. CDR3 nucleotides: TGTGCCACCGACTCAGGGTATAGGGGGGGCTACAATGAGCAGTTCTTC. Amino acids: CATDSGYRGGYNEQFF.